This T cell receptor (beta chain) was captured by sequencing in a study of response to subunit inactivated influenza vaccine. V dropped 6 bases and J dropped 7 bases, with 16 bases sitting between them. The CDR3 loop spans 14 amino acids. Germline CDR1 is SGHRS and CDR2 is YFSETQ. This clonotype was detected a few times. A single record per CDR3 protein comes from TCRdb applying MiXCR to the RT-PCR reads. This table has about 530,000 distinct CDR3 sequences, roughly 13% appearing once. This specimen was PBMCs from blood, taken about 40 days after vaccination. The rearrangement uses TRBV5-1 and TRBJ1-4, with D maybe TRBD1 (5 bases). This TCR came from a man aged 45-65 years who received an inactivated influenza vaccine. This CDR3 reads CASKRGNGGEKLFF. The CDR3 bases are TGCGCCAGCAAACGGGGGAATGGAGGTGAAAAACTGTTTTTT.